What follows are 11 T cell receptor beta chains derived from one specimen sequenced in a study of CD8+ T cells in alopecia areata (dated by TCRdb to about 2018). What the treatment or condition label conveys for this sample: oral pan-JAK inhibitor, 5-10 mg twice daily. The receptor library was made with the immunoSEQ multiplex PCR assay. For TCR sequencing, RNA was extracted from every sample and reverse transcribed into cDNA to serve as template. What TCRdb holds here is the immuneACCESS table cut down to in-frame rearrangements. Part of the clones is not present; checked against another copy, under half of the missing clones reflect an unresolved V gene, and the others are unexplained. Across this sample there are 100,000 or so clones, with 55% to 75% seen only once. In total, the top ten clones hold about a sixth of the sample. Here the sequenced sample was CD8+ T cells sorted from blood, taken between weeks 55 and 65, from a patient treated with tofacitinib. Receptor source: a human donor with alopecia areata.

This chain uses TRBV25-1 with TRBJ2-1; no definite D call. The V end lost 6 bases, the J end lost 8 bases, and 8 bases lay between the germline ends. Germline CDR1 reads MGHDK; CDR2 reads SYGVNS. The CDR3 is made up of 11 amino acids. For the CDR3, the DNA is TGTGCCAGCAGGGACCTCTATGAGCAGTTCTTC. This translates into CASRDLYEQFF.

The chain has TRBV5-6 and TRBJ2-7; unclear D gene. The V end was cut by 4 bases, the J end by 6 bases, with 11 bases between. Germline V gene lookup returns CDR1 SGHDT and CDR2 YYEEEE. CDR3 size: 12 residues. The DNA for the CDR3 is TGTGCCAGCAGCGGCTCGGGTGGCGAGCAGTACTTC. The encoded protein is CASSGSGGEQYF.

The V and J genes are TRBV5-1 and TRBJ2-1; weak D call: TRBD1 (6 bases). Deletions cut 0 bases from V and 0 bases from J, with 16 bases between. Germline loops: CDR1 SGHRS, CDR2 YFSETQ. This CDR3 has 18 amino acids. Written as DNA, the CDR3 is TGCGCCAGCAGCTTGGACAGGGTTTCCACATTCTCCTACAATGAGCAGTTCTTC. It codes for CASSLDRVSTFSYNEQFF.

The chain carries TRBV30 and TRBJ2-7; D possibly corresponds to TRBD1 (5 bases). The CDR3 has 13 residues. Germline lookup yields CDR1 GTSNPN and CDR2 SVGIG (reference sequence). The ends were cut back, 4 bases at V and 2 bases at J, with 12 bases in the middle. CDR3: CAWNGAGPYEQYF. CDR3 DNA sequence: TGTGCCTGGAATGGGGCAGGCCCCTACGAGCAGTACTTC. The variable domain in full, with the rest retrieved from reference TRBV30 and TRBJ2-7, is SQTIHQWPATLVQPVGSPLSLECTVEGTSNPNLYWYRQAAGRGLQLLFYSVGIGQISSEVPQNLSASRPQDRQFILSSKKLLLSDSGFYLCAWNGAGPYEQYFGPGTRLTVT.

The chain employs TRBV9 and TRBJ1-5; a weak D match, TRBD1 (5 bases). This CDR3 has 15 residues. Germline V gene sequence: CDR1 SGDLS, CDR2 YYNGEE. With 4 bases removed from V and 2 bases from J, the gap between germline ends came to 13 bases. The CDR3 spells CASSSGGMGNQPQHF. CDR3 coding DNA: TGTGCCAGCAGCTCGGGGGGTATGGGCAATCAGCCCCAGCATTTT.

This clone has a count of ten or more. The chain is built from TRBV6-5 and TRBJ2-7; D is possibly TRBD1 (6 bases). V dropped 5 bases and J dropped 2 bases, with 16 bases sitting between them. The length of the CDR3 is 15 residues. CDR1 and CDR2 (germline): MNHEY, SVGAGI. The chain's CDR3 is CASSGQRGIPYEQYF. The CDR3 DNA follows: TGTGCCAGCAGTGGTCAGAGGGGGATACCCTACGAGCAGTACTTC.

This clone was detected a few times. This chain connects TRBV5-6 to TRBJ2-7, with D perhaps assigned TRBD1 or TRBD2 (5 bases each). Trimming removed 4 bases at V and 6 bases at J, with 17 bases between. CDR3 size: 14 residues. Germline CDR1 and CDR2: SGHDT and YYEEEE. The CDR3 coding sequence is TGTGCCAGCAGCATAGGGACCTCACTATCCGAGCAGTACTTC. Translation: CASSIGTSLSEQYF. Complete variable domain (other parts from reference TRBV5-6 and TRBJ2-7): DAGVTQSPTHLIKTRGQQVTLRCSPKSGHDTVSWYQQALGQGPQFIFQYYEEEERQRGNFPDRFSGHQFPNYSSELNVNALLLGDSALYLCASSIGTSLSEQYFGPGTRLTVT.

The chain carries TRBV11-2 and TRBJ2-1; D uncertain. CDR1 and CDR2 (germline): SGHAT, FQNNGV. V shed 1 base and J shed 7 bases, with 5 bases lying between them. This CDR3 has 12 residues. The CDR3 loop reads CASSLAGNEQFF. The CDR3 DNA reads TGTGCCAGCAGCTTAGCTGGGAATGAGCAGTTCTTC.

The chain couples TRBV7-2 to TRBJ2-3; 8 positions agree with TRBD2. J gave up 0 bases and V 5 bases, and 4 bases lay outside the gene matches. Germline values: CDR1 SGHTA, CDR2 FQGNSA. The CDR3 extends over 15 amino acids. CDR3 bases: TGTGCCAGCAGCATAACGGGGGGGAGCACAGATACGCAGTATTTT. Its translation is CASSITGGSTDTQYF.

V is TRBV29-1 and J is TRBJ2-7; 8 bases align to TRBD1. V lost 3 bases, J lost 2 bases, and 6 bases stayed unmatched. CDR1 and CDR2 from the germline V gene are SQVTM and ANQGSEA. CDR3 length: 14 residues. The CDR3 loop reads CSVEGTGQTYEQYF. Written as DNA, the CDR3 is TGCAGCGTTGAGGGGACAGGTCAAACCTACGAGCAGTACTTC.

This clone was seen more than once but under ten times. The chain is built from TRBV29-1 and TRBJ2-5; TRBD2 aligns across 14 bases. The CDR3 runs 17 residues. Germline lookup yields CDR1 SQVTM and CDR2 ANQGSEA. The V segment lost 6 bases and the J segment 1 base; nucleotides outside the gene matches: 10. The CDR3 DNA reads TGCAGCGTCCAGGGACTAGCGGGGGAGCCGCTCCAAGAGACCCAGTACTTC. Protein: CSVQGLAGEPLQETQYF.